The sequence of this TCR beta chain was determined in a study of a mutant IDH1 vaccine in newly diagnosed glioma. This CDR3 is built from 13 residues. Trimming stripped 5 bases from V and 0 bases from J, with 9 bases between. Germline CDR1 and CDR2: GTSNPN and SVGIG (reference sequence). TCRdb keeps only in-frame clones here, not all; method: immunoSEQ multiplex PCR. Found here are about 56,000 clones, around 83% of them singletons; the top ten hold approximately 3.2%. The time point here: week 47, end of study. Every single dose of the vaccine, 300 ug of mutant IDH1 20-mer peptide, came with topical imiquimod. Concerning this clone itself: Antigen specificity is unknown.

J is TRBJ2-3 and V is TRBV30, with D tentatively TRBD1 (5 bases). The sequencing used PBMCs, collected from a glioma patient whose treatment included an IDH1 peptide vaccine. The clonotype comes from a woman in her forties or fifties with glioma. The DNA for the CDR3 is TGTGCCTGGGGGGCCCGAAGCACAGATACGCAGTATTTT. Its protein is CAWGARSTDTQYF.